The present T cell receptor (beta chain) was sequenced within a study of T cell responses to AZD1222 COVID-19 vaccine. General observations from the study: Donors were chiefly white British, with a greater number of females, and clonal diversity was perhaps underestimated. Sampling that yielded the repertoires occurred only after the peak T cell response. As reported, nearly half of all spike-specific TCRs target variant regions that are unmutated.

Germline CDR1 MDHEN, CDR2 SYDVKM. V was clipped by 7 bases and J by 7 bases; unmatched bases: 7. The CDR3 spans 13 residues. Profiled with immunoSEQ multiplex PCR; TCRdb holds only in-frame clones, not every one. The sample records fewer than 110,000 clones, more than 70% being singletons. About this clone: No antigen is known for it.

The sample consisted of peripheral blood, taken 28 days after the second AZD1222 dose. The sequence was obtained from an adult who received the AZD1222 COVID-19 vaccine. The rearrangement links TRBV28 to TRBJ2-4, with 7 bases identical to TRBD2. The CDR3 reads CASNLGGSNIQYF. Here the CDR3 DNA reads TGTGCCAGCAATTTGGGGGGGTCGAACATTCAGTACTTC.